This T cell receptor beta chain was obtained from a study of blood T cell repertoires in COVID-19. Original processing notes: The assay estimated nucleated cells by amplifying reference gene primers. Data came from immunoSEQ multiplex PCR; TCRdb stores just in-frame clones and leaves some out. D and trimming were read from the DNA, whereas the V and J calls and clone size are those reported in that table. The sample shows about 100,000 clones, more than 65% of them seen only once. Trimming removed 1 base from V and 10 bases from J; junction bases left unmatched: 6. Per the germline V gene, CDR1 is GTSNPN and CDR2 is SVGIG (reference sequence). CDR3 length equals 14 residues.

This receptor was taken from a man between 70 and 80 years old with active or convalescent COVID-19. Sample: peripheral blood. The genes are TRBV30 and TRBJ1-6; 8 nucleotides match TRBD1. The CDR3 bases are TGTGCCTGGAGTGATGGACAGGGCAACTCACCCCTCCACTTT. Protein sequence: CAWSDGQGNSPLHF.